This T cell receptor (beta chain) was recorded in a study of shared clonotypes between healthy human individuals (dated by TCRdb to the early 2020s). Study-wide context: The cohort included a few men and a couple of women between 18 and 49 years of age. Per donor, three plates each were used for CD4 naive and CD4 memory, two for CD8 naive, and one for CD8 memory. The study deeply sequenced blood TCR repertoires of several healthy adults to estimate repertoire size and the extent of clonotype sharing between individuals. To increase sequencing depth and limit assay-specific biases, TCR repertoire library preparation and sequencing were carried out by different laboratories using diverse techniques. Per donor, leukapheresis produced somewhere between about 0.94 and 9.5 billion PBMCs. Study-level results and caveats: Compared with non-shared clonotypes, clonotypes shared by all four sorted-subset donors had higher generation probabilities. Based on pairwise subsampling, the degree of clonotype sharing among donors was expected to be affected by sequencing depth. The small number of donors limited the genetic and exposure-history diversity represented. Larger estimated clonotype richness was generally found for naive subsets than for memory subsets. Even with the large sequencing depth, rarefaction of the sorted-subset datasets indicated that sequencing was incomplete. Sampling was restricted to blood, and TCR repertoires in tissue are likely to differ from TCR repertoires in blood. Across several donors, about 5.2% of naive CD4, approximately 3.6% of naive CD8, about 2% of memory CD4, and 0.3% to 0.45% of memory CD8 clonotypes were shared.

Concerning this clone itself: The antigen it recognizes is unknown. Base qualities are not recorded, but no much larger clone differs from it by a single base.

The CDR3 contains 16 residues, cysteine and phenylalanine counted. Kept here is only the CDR3 DNA, which spans 48 bases and is read in frame from base 1. The germline V gene (reference sequence) sets CDR1 to MNHEY and CDR2 to SMNVEV. The junction carries 16 bases between V and J, which are trimmed by 0 bases and 5 bases respectively. Using the deep immunoSEQ assay, TCR CDR3 regions were amplified from genomic DNA by multiplex PCR. Genomic DNA extracted from each cell subset was distributed evenly over all wells of several immunoSEQ 96-well plates, and each plate served as one replicate. For sorted subsets, each replicate PCR was loaded with 200 ng genomic DNA, equivalent to 30,000 or so T cell genomes. Purified libraries were quantified with a Qubit 3.0 fluorometer, sized on a Bioanalyzer 2100, and re-quantified with the KAPA Library Quantification kit. Each immunoSEQ 96-well plate was sequenced on its own single-read 150-cycle Illumina NextSeq 550 flow cell. The study's own analysis went as follows. Because only junctional sequences without quality scores were contained in the immunoSEQ output, filtering matching that applied to full-length reads could not be performed. To assign V/J genes and CDR3, sequences were annotated using PyIR, a Python wrapper for IgBLAST v1.9, with IMGT germline references. Reads were removed for weak V/J assignments (E-value above 1e-6), missing CDR3, stop codons, out-of-frame junctions, or ambiguous translated residues. V3J clonotypes were defined by identical inferred V gene, J gene, and CDR3 amino acid sequence. Percentage overlap between repertoires was calculated by dividing the number of shared unique clonotypes by the size of the smaller repertoire. RTK rarefaction, the Chao1 estimator, and Recon v2.1 estimates of unobserved clonotypes were used to assess repertoire richness. Generation probabilities were computed with OLGA for all TCRbeta clonotypes obtained by the gDNA method from a few donors. Not all clones reach the TCRdb copy of this immuneACCESS table, which keeps in-frame sequences only. Checked studies attribute under half of the gap to unresolved V genes and leave the rest unexplained. V and J calls and clone size are as listed in that table; D and trimming were resolved from the DNA. The sample records some 680,000 clones, 55% to 85% of which are singletons. Under 2% of the sample rests with the top ten.

The donors were healthy, HIV-negative adults who had no recently reported acute infections or vaccinations. Only Caucasian adults living in Nashville, Tennessee, USA were represented among the donors. CD4+ T cells were enriched by magnetic negative selection, after which naive cells were positively selected on CD45RA and the negative fraction was taken as the memory subset. Blood was obtained by leukapheresis, after which PBMCs were separated by Ficoll-Histopaque density gradient centrifugation and cryopreserved in liquid nitrogen vapor phase. Analytical flow cytometry was used to check the purity and quantity of each magnetically sorted T cell population. Genomic DNA was isolated from each sorted fraction and quantified by UV absorbance on a Nanodrop 2000c.

The material sequenced was memory CD4+ T cells sorted from blood. In light of the paper, this sample's cell subset or site label describes: CD45RA-negative fraction. This clonotype was sampled from a woman aged 25 to 39 in good health. This sequence uses TRBV27 and TRBJ2-5; the D gene may be TRBD1 or TRBD2, since each aligns over 6 bases. The nucleotide sequence reads as follows: TGTGCCAGCAGTTTATCGTGGGGGGCGTCTAGGGAGACCCAGTACTTC. It translates as CASSLSWGASRETQYF.